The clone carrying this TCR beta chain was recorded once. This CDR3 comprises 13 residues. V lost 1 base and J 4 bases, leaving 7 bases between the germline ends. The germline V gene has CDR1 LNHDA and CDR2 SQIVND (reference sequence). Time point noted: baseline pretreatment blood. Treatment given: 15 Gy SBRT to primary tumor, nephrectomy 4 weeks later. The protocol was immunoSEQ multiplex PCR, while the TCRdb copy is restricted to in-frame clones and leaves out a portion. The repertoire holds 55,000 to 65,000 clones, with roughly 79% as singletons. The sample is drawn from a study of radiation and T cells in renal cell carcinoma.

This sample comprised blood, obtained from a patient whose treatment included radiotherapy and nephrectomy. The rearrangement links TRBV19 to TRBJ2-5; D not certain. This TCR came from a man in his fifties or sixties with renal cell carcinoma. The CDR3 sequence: CASSIGRIETQYF. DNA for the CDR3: TGTGCCAGTAGTATAGGTCGGATAGAGACCCAGTACTTC.